The 25 T cell receptor beta chains below all came from one sample that was sequenced in a study of shared clonotypes between healthy human individuals. Naive CD8 populations comprised CD45RO-negative cells positively selected for CCR7, excluding terminally differentiated effector memory CD45RA+ cells. Generated by immunoSEQ multiplex PCR, the TCRdb table keeps only in-frame clones and is missing some. The profile shows about 2 million clones, over 85% of them singletons. The specimen sequenced was naive CD8+ T cells sorted from blood. These receptor sequences come from a man between 18 and 29 years old in good health.

V is TRBV21-1 and J is TRBJ2-7; the D call TRBD2 from the table was never checked on the DNA. TRBV21-1 constitutes a pseudogene. CDR3 length: 11 residues. CDR3 in amino acids: CAGPRAYEQYF. The CDR3 DNA sequence: TGTGCCGGCCCGCGGGCTTACGAGCAGTACTTC.

The chain combines TRBV5-1 with TRBJ2-7, with a possible D match to TRBD1 (5 bases). Germline V gene data show CDR1 as SGHRS and CDR2 as YFSETQ. The CDR3 runs 15 residues. With 0 bases removed from V and 3 bases from J, the gap between germline ends came to 13 bases. CDR3 bases: TGCGCCAGCAGCTTGGCCTCAGGGATTGGCTACGAGCAGTACTTC. The encoded protein is CASSLASGIGYEQYF.

The chain employs TRBV6-5 and TRBJ1-4; D is unresolved. CDR3 size: 13 residues. Trimming cost V 5 bases and J 4 bases, with 8 bases left between them. Germline CDR1 and CDR2: MNHEY and SVGAGI. CDR3 sequence reads: CASSLGNNEKLFF. CDR3 coding DNA: TGTGCCAGCAGTCTCGGCAATAATGAAAAACTGTTTTTT.

The rearrangement uses TRBV30 and TRBJ1-1, with D maybe TRBD1 (5 bases). The CDR3 extends over 13 amino acids. The germline V gene encodes CDR1 GTSNPN and CDR2 SVGIG (reference sequence). Trimming stripped 5 bases from V and 2 bases from J, with 12 bases between. The CDR3 DNA reads as TGTGCCTGGGGCATTCAGGGTAACACTGAAGCTTTCTTT. It encodes CAWGIQGNTEAFF.

The rearrangement joins TRBV27 to TRBJ2-1; perhaps TRBD2 as D (7 bases). V shed 8 bases and J shed 6 bases, with 20 bases lying between them. This CDR3 region has 15 residues. Looked up from germline, CDR1 is MNHEY and CDR2 is SMNVEV (reference sequence). The CDR3 region is CASGGGPPSGNEQFF. CDR3 nucleotides: TGTGCCAGCGGGGGGGGGCCGCCGAGTGGCAATGAGCAGTTCTTC.

The chain employs TRBV13 and TRBJ2-5; TRBD1 agrees at 7 bases. The trim removed 3 bases at V and 2 bases at J, leaving 3 bases unmatched. The CDR3 contains 14 residues. Germline assignment: CDR1 PRHDT and CDR2 FYEKMQ (reference sequence). CDR3 loop: CASSLGQTQETQYF. The CDR3 nucleotides are TGTGCCAGCAGCTTGGGACAGACACAAGAGACCCAGTACTTC.

This rearrangement joins TRBV27 to TRBJ1-2; D not certain. The CDR3 sequence is 16 residues long. Between the trimmed V and J ends, which lost 4 bases and 5 bases, there was a span of 20 bases. The germline CDR1 and CDR2 sequences are MNHEY and SMNVEV (reference sequence). CDR3 amino acids: CASSSSAGVVPYGYTF. The CDR3 DNA follows: TGTGCCAGCAGTTCCTCCGCCGGCGTAGTGCCGTATGGCTACACCTTC.

This clone was observed a single time. This chain links TRBV10-3 with TRBJ2-2; no firm D call. Germline CDR1 and CDR2: ENHRY and SYGVKD. CDR3 length: 13 amino acids. The germline V and J ends were trimmed by 3 bases and 5 bases, with 7 bases remaining between them. For the CDR3, the DNA is TGTGCCATCAGTGATCGTCCTACCGGGGAGCTGTTTTTT. This codes for CAISDRPTGELFF.

In nucleotides, the CDR3 is TGCGCCAGCAGTCAGAGGGCCCAAGAGACCCAGTACTTC. Translating it yields CASSQRAQETQYF. V gene TRBV4-1 combines with J gene TRBJ2-5, with a weak D call TRBD2 (5 bases). Trimming removed 6 bases at V and 1 base at J, with 9 bases between. The CDR3 has 13 amino acids. Germline loops: CDR1 MGHRA, CDR2 YSYEKL.

In the case of this clone: The same CDR3 can be traced to other DNA sequences in this sample. V gene TRBV9 combines with J gene TRBJ2-7; 8 bases fit TRBD1. This CDR3 spans 14 amino acids. In germline, CDR1 is SGDLS, CDR2 YYNGEE. With V trimmed by 3 bases and J by 3 bases, 5 bases remained unmatched. The CDR3 nucleotides read TGTGCCAGCAGCGCCGGGACAGGTGACTACGAGCAGTACTTC. Translation gives CASSAGTGDYEQYF.

V usage is TRBV21-1 and J usage is TRBJ1-4. TRBV21-1 is annotated as a pseudogene. This CDR3 has 13 amino acids. CDR3 DNA: TGTGCCAGCTTCACGGATAATAATGAAAAACTGTTTTTT. This gives the protein CASFTDNNEKLFF.

The chain links TRBV27 to TRBJ1-1, with 9 positions matching TRBD1. CDR1 and CDR2 (germline): MNHEY, SMNVEV (reference sequence). The CDR3 covers 15 residues. The V and J ends lost 5 bases and 0 bases, in that order; junction bases with no gene match: 4. CDR3 in amino acids: CASSPGQGLNTEAFF. CDR3 coding DNA: TGTGCCAGCAGTCCCGGACAGGGGTTGAACACTGAAGCTTTCTTT.

J is TRBJ2-1 and V is TRBV27, with D maybe TRBD2 (7 bases). The CDR3 consists of 15 residues. V was trimmed by 6 bases and J by 10 bases, leaving 22 bases between them. The germline gives CDR1 MNHEY, CDR2 SMNVEV (reference sequence). The CDR3 nucleotides are TGTGCCAGCAGATCATTAGGGGGGGTTCACGGCGAGCAGTTCTTC. Its protein is CASRSLGGVHGEQFF.

The CDR3 sequence is CASSTNQETQYF. The CDR3 region has the DNA TGCGCCAGCAGCACGAACCAAGAGACCCAGTACTTC. V usage is TRBV5-1 and J usage is TRBJ2-5; D not certain. The CDR3 has 12 amino acids. The germline V gene encodes CDR1 SGHRS and CDR2 YFSETQ. Trimming pared 4 bases from V and 0 bases from J, leaving 4 bases between.

The CDR3 DNA reads TGTGCCAGCAGCTCGGGAGCGGGACCTTACGAGCAGTACTTC. This codes for CASSSGAGPYEQYF. V gene TRBV27 combines with J gene TRBJ2-7; 7 positions match TRBD2. The junction had 9 bases not matched to a gene; V was cut back by 6 bases and J by 4 bases. Germline V lookup: CDR1 MNHEY, CDR2 SMNVEV (reference sequence). CDR3 length: 14 amino acids.

The chain has TRBV4-3 and TRBJ2-7; tentative D call: TRBD1 (5 bases). The CDR3 has 13 residues. Germline-derived CDR1 and CDR2 are LGHNA and YSLEER. Between the trimmed V and J ends, which lost 0 bases and 5 bases, there was a span of 8 bases. CDR3 sequence reads: CASSQDMGHEQYF. CDR3 DNA sequence: TGCGCCAGCAGCCAAGATATGGGGCACGAGCAGTACTTC.

This clone came up once. The chain uses TRBV28 and TRBJ1-1; possible D gene TRBD1, 5 bases. V gave up 5 bases and J gave up 8 bases, with 21 bases separating them. This CDR3 is built from 15 residues. The V gene's germline CDR1 is MDHEN and CDR2 SYDVKM. The CDR3 sequence is CASSLIPEGATEAFF. The CDR3, as DNA: TGTGCCAGCAGTCTGATCCCGGAAGGGGCCACCGAAGCTTTCTTT.

The chain couples TRBV25-1 to TRBJ2-5; D is ambiguous. This CDR3 has 11 residues. CDR1 MGHDK and CDR2 SYGVNS come from the germline V gene. V was trimmed by 7 bases and J by 5 bases, leaving 8 bases between them. The CDR3 reads CASTSSETQYF. Written as DNA, the CDR3 is TGTGCCAGCACCTCATCCGAGACCCAGTACTTC.

Comment on this clone: Other DNA sequences in this sample translate to the same CDR3. The V call is TRBV19, the J call TRBJ1-5, with 10 bases aligning to TRBD1. Per the germline V gene, CDR1 is LNHDA and CDR2 is SQIVND (reference sequence). V gave up 2 bases and J gave up 6 bases; unmatched junction bases: 1. The CDR3 has 14 residues. As DNA, the CDR3 is TGTGCCAGTAGTATACGGGACAGGGGTCAGCCCCAGCATTTT. Translating it yields CASSIRDRGQPQHF. Drawing the rest from reference TRBV19 and TRBJ1-5, the complete variable domain is DGGITQSPKYLFRKEGQNVTLSCEQNLNHDAMYWYRQDPGQGLRLIYYSQIVNDFQKGDIAEGYSVSREKKESFPLTVTSAQKNPTAFYLCASSIRDRGQPQHFGDGTRLSIL.

The gene calls are TRBV14 and TRBJ1-1, with D unclear. The CDR3 has 14 residues. The V gene's germline CDR1 is SGHDN and CDR2 FVKESK. Deletions cut 3 bases from V and 3 bases from J, with 11 bases between. The DNA of the CDR3 is TGTGCCAGCAGCCAGACCGCGCACTACACTGAAGCTTTCTTT. Its protein is CASSQTAHYTEAFF.

The chain has TRBV27 and TRBJ2-6; D may match TRBD1 or TRBD2 (5 bases each). The CDR3 consists of 18 residues. CDR1 and CDR2 from the germline V gene are MNHEY and SMNVEV (reference sequence). V lost 2 bases, J lost 0 bases, and 14 bases lay in between. The CDR3 coding sequence is TGTGCCAGCAGTTTAATTGGGGGTGCAAGCTCTGGGGCCAACGTCCTGACTTTC. As protein: CASSLIGGASSGANVLTF. The full variable domain, its missing parts supplied by reference TRBV27 and TRBJ2-6, is EAQVTQNPRYLITVTGKKLTVTCSQNMNHEYMSWYRQDPGLGLRQIYYSMNVEVTDKGDVPEGYKVSRKEKRNFPLILESPSPNQTSLYFCASSLIGGASSGANVLTFGAGSRLTVL.

CDR3 sequence (DNA): TGTGCCAGCAGCCAAGGATCCGGCCGGGGATACGAGCAGTACTTC. Translating gives CASSQGSGRGYEQYF. The chain uses TRBV14 and TRBJ2-7, with D perhaps matching TRBD2 (5 bases). CDR1 is SGHDN, CDR2 FVKESK, per germline. Trimming shortened V by 1 base and J by 4 bases, and 14 bases separated the two germline ends. The CDR3 length is 15 residues.

A remark on this clone: Other nucleotide sequences from this sample produce the same CDR3. The V call is TRBV5-6, the J call TRBJ2-5; TRBD2 matches at 13 bases. The CDR3 covers 16 residues. Per germline, CDR1 SGHDT and CDR2 YYEEEE. V gave up 0 bases and J gave up 4 bases; unmatched junction bases: 3. CDR3 amino acids: CASSLELAGGRETQYF. The CDR3 DNA reads TGTGCCAGCAGCTTGGAACTAGCGGGGGGGCGAGAGACCCAGTACTTC.

In DNA form, the CDR3 reads TGTGCCAGCAGTGGGACAGCTTTCTACGAGCAGTACTTC. This sequence encodes CASSGTAFYEQYF. The genes are TRBV11-2 and TRBJ2-7, with 7 positions matching TRBD1. Germline lookup yields CDR1 SGHAT and CDR2 FQNNGV. The CDR3 covers 13 residues. The junction had 5 bases not matched to a gene; V was cut back by 6 bases and J by 3 bases.

With respect to this clone: Other DNA sequences from this sample encode an identical CDR3 as well. The V gene is TRBV4-1, the J gene TRBJ2-3; 8 bases line up with TRBD2. The V and J ends lost 0 bases and 0 bases, in that order; junction bases with no gene match: 5. This CDR3 is 17 amino acids long. Germline CDR1 MGHRA, CDR2 YSYEKL. CDR3 sequence reads: CASSQDPPSGSTDTQYF. The CDR3 region has the DNA TGCGCCAGCAGCCAAGATCCCCCTAGCGGGAGCACAGATACGCAGTATTTT.